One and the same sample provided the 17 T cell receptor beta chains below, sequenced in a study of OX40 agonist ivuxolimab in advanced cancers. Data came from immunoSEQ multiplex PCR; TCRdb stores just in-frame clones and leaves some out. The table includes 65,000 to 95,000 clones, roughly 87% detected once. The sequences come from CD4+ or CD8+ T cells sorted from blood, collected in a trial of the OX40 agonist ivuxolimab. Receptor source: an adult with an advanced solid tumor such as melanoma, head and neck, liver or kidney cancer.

CDR3 region: CASSESGYNEQFF. The CDR3 DNA reads TGTGCCAGCAGTGAATCTGGCTACAATGAGCAGTTCTTC. This chain joins TRBV25-1 and TRBJ2-1; D unclear. Trimming removed 1 base from V and 3 bases from J, with 4 bases in between. Germline V gene data show CDR1 as MGHDK and CDR2 as SYGVNS. This CDR3 contains 13 residues.

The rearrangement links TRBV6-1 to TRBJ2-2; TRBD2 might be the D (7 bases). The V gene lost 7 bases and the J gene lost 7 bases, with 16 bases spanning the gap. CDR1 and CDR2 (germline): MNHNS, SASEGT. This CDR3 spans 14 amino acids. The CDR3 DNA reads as TGTGCCAGCAAGGTGGGGGGGCAAGGCGGGGAGCTGTTTTTT. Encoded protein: CASKVGGQGGELFF.

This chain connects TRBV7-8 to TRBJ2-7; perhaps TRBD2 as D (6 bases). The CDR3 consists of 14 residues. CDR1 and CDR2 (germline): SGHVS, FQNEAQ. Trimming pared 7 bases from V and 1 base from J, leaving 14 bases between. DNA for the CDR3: TGTGCCAGCAATACTATAGCGGAATCCTACGAGCAGTACTTC. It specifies CASNTIAESYEQYF.

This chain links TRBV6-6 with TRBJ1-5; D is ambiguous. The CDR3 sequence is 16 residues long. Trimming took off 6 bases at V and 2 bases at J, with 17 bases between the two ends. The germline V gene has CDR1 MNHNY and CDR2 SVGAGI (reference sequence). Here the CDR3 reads CASSNGPGRGNQPQHF. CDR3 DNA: TGTGCCAGCAGCAACGGACCTGGTCGGGGCAATCAGCCCCAGCATTTT.

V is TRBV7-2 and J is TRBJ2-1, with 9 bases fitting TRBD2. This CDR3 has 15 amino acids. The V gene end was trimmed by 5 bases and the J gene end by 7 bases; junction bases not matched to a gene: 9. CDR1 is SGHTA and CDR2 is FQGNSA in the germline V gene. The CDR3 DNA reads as TGTGCCAGCAGCCAGTCTAGCGGGGTAGGGAATGAGCAGTTCTTC. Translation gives CASSQSSGVGNEQFF.

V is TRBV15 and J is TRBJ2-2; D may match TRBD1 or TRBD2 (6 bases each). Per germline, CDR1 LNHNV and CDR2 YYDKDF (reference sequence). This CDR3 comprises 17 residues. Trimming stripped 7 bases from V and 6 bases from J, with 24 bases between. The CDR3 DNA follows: TGTGCCACCACCAAACCTAGGGGGGAGAGGACATCCGGGGAGCTGTTTTTT. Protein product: CATTKPRGERTSGELFF.

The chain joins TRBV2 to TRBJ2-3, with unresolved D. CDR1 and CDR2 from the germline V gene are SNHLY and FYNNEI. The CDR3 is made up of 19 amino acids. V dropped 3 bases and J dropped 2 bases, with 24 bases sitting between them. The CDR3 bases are TGTGCCAGCAGTGACCCTATGTCTAACCAAAACCCCATCACAGATACGCAGTATTTT. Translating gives CASSDPMSNQNPITDTQYF. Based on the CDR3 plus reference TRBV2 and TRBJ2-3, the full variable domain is EPEVTQTPSHQVTQMGQEVILRCVPISNHLYFYWYRQILGQKVEFLVSFYNNEISEKSEIFDDQFSVERPDGSNFTLKIRSTKLEDSAMYFCASSDPMSNQNPITDTQYFGPGTRLTVL.

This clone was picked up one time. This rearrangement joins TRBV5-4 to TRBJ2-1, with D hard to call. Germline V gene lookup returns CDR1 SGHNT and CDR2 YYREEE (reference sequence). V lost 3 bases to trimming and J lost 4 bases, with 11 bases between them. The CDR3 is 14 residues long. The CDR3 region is CASSWGMIYNEQFF. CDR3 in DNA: TGTGCCAGCAGCTGGGGAATGATTTACAATGAGCAGTTCTTC.

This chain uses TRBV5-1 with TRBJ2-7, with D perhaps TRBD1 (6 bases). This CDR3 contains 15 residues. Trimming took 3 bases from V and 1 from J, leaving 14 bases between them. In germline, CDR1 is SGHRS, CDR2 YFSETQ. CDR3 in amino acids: CASSWGPSESYEQYF. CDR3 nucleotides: TGCGCCAGCAGCTGGGGGCCGAGCGAGTCCTACGAGCAGTACTTC.

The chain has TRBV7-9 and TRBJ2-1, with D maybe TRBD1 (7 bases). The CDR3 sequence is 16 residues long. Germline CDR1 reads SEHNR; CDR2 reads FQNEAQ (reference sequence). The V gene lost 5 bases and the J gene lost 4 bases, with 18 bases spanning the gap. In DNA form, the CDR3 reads TGTGCCAGCAGCACACCCCAGGGGGGAAAATACAATGAGCAGTTCTTC. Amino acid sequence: CASSTPQGGKYNEQFF.

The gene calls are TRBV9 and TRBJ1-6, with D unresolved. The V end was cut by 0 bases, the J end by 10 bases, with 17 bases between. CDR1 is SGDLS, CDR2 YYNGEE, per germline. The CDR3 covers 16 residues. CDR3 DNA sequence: TGTGCCAGCAGCGTAGAAGCTGAGGGAGTCGCGTCACCCCTCCACTTT. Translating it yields CASSVEAEGVASPLHF.

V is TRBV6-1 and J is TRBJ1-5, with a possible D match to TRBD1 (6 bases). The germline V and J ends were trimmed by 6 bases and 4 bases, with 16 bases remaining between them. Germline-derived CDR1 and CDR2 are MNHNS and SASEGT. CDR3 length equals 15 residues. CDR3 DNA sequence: TGTGCCAGCAGCCTATCCGGGACACCGAATCAGCCCCAGCATTTT. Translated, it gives CASSLSGTPNQPQHF.

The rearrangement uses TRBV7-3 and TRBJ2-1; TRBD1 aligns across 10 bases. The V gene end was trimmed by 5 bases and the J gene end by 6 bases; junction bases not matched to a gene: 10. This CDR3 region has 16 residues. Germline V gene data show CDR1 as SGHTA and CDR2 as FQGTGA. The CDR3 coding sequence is TGTGCCAGCAGCCGGGGACAGGGGACAGGGCGCAATGAGCAGTTCTTC. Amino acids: CASSRGQGTGRNEQFF.

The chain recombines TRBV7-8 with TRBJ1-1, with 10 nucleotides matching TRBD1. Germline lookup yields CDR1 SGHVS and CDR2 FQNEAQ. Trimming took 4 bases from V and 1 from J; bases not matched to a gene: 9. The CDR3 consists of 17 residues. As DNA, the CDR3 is TGTGCCAGCAGCTCCCTACGACAGGGGGCTCGGAACACTGAAGCTTTCTTT. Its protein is CASSSLRQGARNTEAFF.

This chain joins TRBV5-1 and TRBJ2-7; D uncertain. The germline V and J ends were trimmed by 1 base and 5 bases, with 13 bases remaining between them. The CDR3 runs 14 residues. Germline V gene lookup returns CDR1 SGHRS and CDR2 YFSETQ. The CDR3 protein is CASSLNLPANEQYF. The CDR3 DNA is TGCGCCAGCAGCTTGAATTTGCCAGCGAACGAGCAGTACTTC. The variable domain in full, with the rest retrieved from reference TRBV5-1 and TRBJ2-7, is KAGVTQTPRYLIKTRGQQVTLSCSPISGHRSVSWYQQTPGQGLQFLFEYFSETQRNKGNFPGRFSGRQFSNSRSEMNVSTLELGDSALYLCASSLNLPANEQYFGPGTRLTVT.

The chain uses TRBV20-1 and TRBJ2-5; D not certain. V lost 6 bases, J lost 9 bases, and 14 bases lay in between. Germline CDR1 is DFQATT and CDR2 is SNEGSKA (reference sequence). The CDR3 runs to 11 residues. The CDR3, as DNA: TGCAGTGCCAGACTCTTGGGTGCCCAGTACTTC. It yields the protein CSARLLGAQYF.

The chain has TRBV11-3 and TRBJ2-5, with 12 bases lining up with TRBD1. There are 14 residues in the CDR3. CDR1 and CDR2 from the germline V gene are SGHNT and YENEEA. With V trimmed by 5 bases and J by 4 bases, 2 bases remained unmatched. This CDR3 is CASSGTGGGETQYF. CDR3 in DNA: TGTGCCAGCAGCGGGACAGGGGGCGGAGAGACCCAGTACTTC.